Listed here are 8 T cell receptor beta chains from one sample, sequenced in a study of blood T cell repertoires in COVID-19 (dated by TCRdb to about 2020). Library preparation employed the immunoSEQ multiplex PCR assay. This is the immuneACCESS table as TCRdb keeps it, with only in-frame sequences that have V and J called. A part of the clones is gone; compared with another copy, unresolved V genes explain less than half, and the rest is unexplained. The sample records roughly 100,000 clones, about 90% of which are singletons. The top ten hold under 2.5% of the sample. Sequences were obtained from peripheral blood. These receptors all stem from a man between 45 and 60 years old with active COVID-19.

J is TRBJ1-1 and V is TRBV2, with TRBD1 matching 10 bases. The V gene's germline CDR1 is SNHLY and CDR2 FYNNEI. The CDR3 is made up of 15 amino acids. V gave up 5 bases and J gave up 5 bases; unmatched junction bases: 8. The DNA of the CDR3 is TGTGCCAGCAGTTACATCCGGGACAGGGGTACTGAAGCTTTCTTT. Translated, it gives CASSYIRDRGTEAFF.

The chain carries TRBV3-1 (or the pseudogene TRBV3-2) and TRBJ1-2; 9 nucleotides align to TRBD1. Germline V CDR1 and CDR2: LGHDT, YNNKEL (reference sequence). This CDR3 is built from 16 residues. The V and J ends lost 2 bases and 4 bases, in that order; junction bases with no gene match: 8. The CDR3 nucleotides are TGTGCCAGCAGCCAACACAGGGGGCAAATAAGCTATGGCTACACCTTC. Residues: CASSQHRGQISYGYTF.

The chain recombines TRBV6-5 with TRBJ2-7, with 7 bases aligning to TRBD2. From germline, CDR1 is MNHEY and CDR2 SVGAGI. J lost 5 bases, V lost 9 bases, and 7 bases had no gene match. The CDR3 is 12 residues long. CDR3 in amino acids: CASGRGENEQYF. CDR3 nucleotides: TGTGCCAGTGGCCGGGGGGAGAACGAGCAGTACTTC.

This chain connects TRBV30 to TRBJ2-1; maybe TRBD1 (5 bases). CDR3 length equals 11 residues. Trimming removed 3 bases at V and 5 bases at J, with 5 bases between. CDR1 GTSNPN and CDR2 SVGIG come from the germline V gene (reference sequence). This CDR3 is CAWRGHNEQFF. Written as DNA, the CDR3 is TGTGCCTGGAGGGGGCACAATGAGCAGTTCTTC.

The chain couples TRBV5-1 to TRBJ1-1; 7 positions match TRBD1. This CDR3 is 15 amino acids long. CDR1 SGHRS and CDR2 YFSETQ come from the germline V gene. V was clipped by 0 bases and J by 13 bases; unmatched bases: 15. CDR3 in amino acids: CASSLAPGQKVGGFF. Written as DNA, the CDR3 is TGCGCCAGCAGCTTGGCCCCGGGACAGAAAGTAGGGGGTTTCTTT.

The J gene is TRBJ2-3, the V gene TRBV6-6; no clear D gene. Germline V gives CDR1 MNHNY, CDR2 SVGAGI (reference sequence). Trimming stripped 2 bases from V and 0 bases from J, with 6 bases between. This CDR3 region has 14 residues. In nucleotides, the CDR3 is TGTGCCAGCAGTTACCCAATGAGCACAGATACGCAGTATTTT. Its translation: CASSYPMSTDTQYF.

The V call is TRBV29-1, the J call TRBJ1-1; D gene unclear. This CDR3 comprises 12 residues. Trimming took off 7 bases at V and 3 bases at J, with 12 bases between the two ends. Germline lookup yields CDR1 SQVTM and CDR2 ANQGSEA. CDR3 loop: CSASGWDTEAFF. As DNA, the CDR3 is TGCAGCGCATCCGGGTGGGACACTGAAGCTTTCTTT.

CDR3 sequence (DNA): TGTGCCAGCAGCTTAGGGGGACAGGGGTTTGAAAAACTGTTTTTT. This codes for CASSLGGQGFEKLFF. The chain couples TRBV7-8 to TRBJ1-4; 10 nucleotides line up with TRBD1. The CDR3 spans 15 residues. With V trimmed by 1 base and J by 7 bases, 3 bases remained unmatched. Germline V gives CDR1 SGHVS, CDR2 FQNEAQ.